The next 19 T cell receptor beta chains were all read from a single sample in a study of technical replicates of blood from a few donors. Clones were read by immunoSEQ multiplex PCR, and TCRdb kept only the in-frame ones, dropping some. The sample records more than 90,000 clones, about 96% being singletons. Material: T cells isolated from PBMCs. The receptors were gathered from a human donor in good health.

The DNA for the CDR3 is TGCAGCGTCCCCGGACTCTCTGGCAATGAGCAGTTCTTC. This gives the protein CSVPGLSGNEQFF. J is TRBJ2-1 and V is TRBV29-1, with TRBD2 as a possible D gene (5 bases). V shed 6 bases and J shed 6 bases, with 15 bases lying between them. Looked up from germline, CDR1 is SQVTM and CDR2 is ANQGSEA. The CDR3 extends over 13 amino acids.

The CDR3 region is CASSLDGLYKGYTF. In DNA form, the CDR3 reads TGTGCCAGCAGTTTAGACGGGTTGTATAAGGGCTACACCTTC. This rearrangement joins TRBV28 to TRBJ1-2; no firm D call. The germline V and J ends were trimmed by 2 bases and 8 bases, with 15 bases remaining between them. The CDR3 has 14 residues. Germline V lookup: CDR1 MDHEN, CDR2 SYDVKM.

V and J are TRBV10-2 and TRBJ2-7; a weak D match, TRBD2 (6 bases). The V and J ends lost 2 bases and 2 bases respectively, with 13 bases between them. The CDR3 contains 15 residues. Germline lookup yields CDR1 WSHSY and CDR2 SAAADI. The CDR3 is CASSEGGTGTYEQYF. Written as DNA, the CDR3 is TGCGCCAGCAGTGAGGGCGGGACCGGGACCTACGAGCAGTACTTC.

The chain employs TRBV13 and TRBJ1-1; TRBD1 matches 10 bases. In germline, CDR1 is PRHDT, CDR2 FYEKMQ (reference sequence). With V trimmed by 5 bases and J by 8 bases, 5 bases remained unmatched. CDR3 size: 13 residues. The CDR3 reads CASSPRQGAEAFF. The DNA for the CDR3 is TGTGCCAGCAGCCCAAGACAGGGGGCCGAAGCTTTCTTT.

This CDR3 is CASSEDRAYNSPLHF. The DNA of the CDR3 is TGTGCCAGCAGTGAAGACAGAGCATATAATTCACCCCTCCACTTT. The rearrangement links TRBV6-1 to TRBJ1-6; D not resolved. CDR3 length equals 15 residues. Trimming stripped 1 base from V and 4 bases from J, with 8 bases between. Looked up from germline, CDR1 is MNHNS and CDR2 is SASEGT.

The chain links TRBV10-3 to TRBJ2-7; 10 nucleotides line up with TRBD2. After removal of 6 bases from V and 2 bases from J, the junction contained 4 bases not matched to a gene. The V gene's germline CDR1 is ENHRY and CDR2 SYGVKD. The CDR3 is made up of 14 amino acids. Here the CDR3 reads CAIRASGSTYEQYF. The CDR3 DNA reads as TGTGCCATCAGGGCTAGCGGGAGTACCTACGAGCAGTACTTC.

CDR3 sequence reads: CASSSRTGSPVSGNTIYF. As DNA, the CDR3 is TGTGCCAGCAGTTCACGGACAGGGTCGCCCGTTTCTGGAAACACCATATATTTT. V gene TRBV25-1 combines with J gene TRBJ1-3, with 8 nucleotides matching TRBD1. CDR1 is MGHDK, CDR2 SYGVNS, per germline. The CDR3 sequence is 18 residues long. The V segment lost 5 bases and the J segment 1 base; nucleotides outside the gene matches: 13. The full variable domain, in which reference TRBV25-1 and TRBJ1-3 provide the parts outside the CDR3, is EADIYQTPRYLVIGTGKKITLECSQTMGHDKMYWYQQDPGMELHLIHYSYGVNSTEKGDLSSESTVSRIRTEHFPLTLESARPSHTSQYLCASSSRTGSPVSGNTIYFGEGSWLTVV.

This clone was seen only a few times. The CDR3 nucleotides read TGTGCCAAGTCTACCAGGGGGCGGGGCTATGGCTACACCTTC. It codes for CAKSTRGRGYGYTF. The V call is TRBV9, the J call TRBJ1-2; 8 bases match TRBD1. V trimming: 9 bases; J trimming: 4 bases; junction bases outside the gene matches: 11. This CDR3 has 14 amino acids. Germline V gives CDR1 SGDLS, CDR2 YYNGEE.

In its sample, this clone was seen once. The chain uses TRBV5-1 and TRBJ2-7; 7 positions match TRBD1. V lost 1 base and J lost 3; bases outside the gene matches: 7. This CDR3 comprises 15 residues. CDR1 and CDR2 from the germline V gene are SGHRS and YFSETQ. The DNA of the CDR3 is TGCGCCAGCAGCTTGAGAGACAGGGCCTTCTACGAGCAGTACTTC. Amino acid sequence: CASSLRDRAFYEQYF.

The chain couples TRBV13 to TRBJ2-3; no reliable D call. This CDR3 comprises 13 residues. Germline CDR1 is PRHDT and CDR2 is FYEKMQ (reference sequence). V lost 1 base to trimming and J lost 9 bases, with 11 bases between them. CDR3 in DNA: TGTGCCAGCAGCTTAGACCCTTCGGAGACGCAGTATTTT. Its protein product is CASSLDPSETQYF. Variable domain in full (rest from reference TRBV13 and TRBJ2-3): AAGVIQSPRHLIKEKRETATLKCYPIPRHDTVYWYQQGPGQDPQFLISFYEKMQSDKGSIPDRFSAQQFSDYHSELNMSSLELGDSALYFCASSLDPSETQYFGPGTRLTVL.

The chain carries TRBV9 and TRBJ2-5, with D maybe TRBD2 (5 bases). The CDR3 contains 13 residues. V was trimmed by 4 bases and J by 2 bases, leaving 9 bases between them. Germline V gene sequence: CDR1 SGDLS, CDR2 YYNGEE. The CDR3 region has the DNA TGTGCCAGCAGCCCCCCGGGGCAAGAGACCCAGTACTTC. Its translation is CASSPPGQETQYF.

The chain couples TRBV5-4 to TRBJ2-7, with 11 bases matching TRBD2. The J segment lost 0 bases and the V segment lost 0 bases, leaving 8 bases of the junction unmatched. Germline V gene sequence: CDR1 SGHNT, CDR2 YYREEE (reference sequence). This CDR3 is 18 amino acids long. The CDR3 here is CASSLAASGGPSSYEQYF. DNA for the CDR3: TGTGCCAGCAGCTTGGCCGCTAGCGGGGGGCCAAGCTCCTACGAGCAGTACTTC.

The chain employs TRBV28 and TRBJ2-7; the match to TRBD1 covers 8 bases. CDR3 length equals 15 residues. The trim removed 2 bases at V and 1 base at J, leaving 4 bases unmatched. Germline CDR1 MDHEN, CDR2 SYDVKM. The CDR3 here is CASSLDRGRSYEQYF. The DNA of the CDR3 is TGTGCCAGCAGTTTAGACAGGGGTCGGTCCTACGAGCAGTACTTC.

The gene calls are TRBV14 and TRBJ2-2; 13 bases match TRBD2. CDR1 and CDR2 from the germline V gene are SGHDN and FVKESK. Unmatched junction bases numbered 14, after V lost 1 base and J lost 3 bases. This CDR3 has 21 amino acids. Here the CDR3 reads CASSQGMFGTSGKRYTGELFF. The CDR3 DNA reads TGTGCCAGCAGCCAAGGTATGTTCGGGACTAGCGGGAAGCGGTACACCGGGGAGCTGTTTTTT.

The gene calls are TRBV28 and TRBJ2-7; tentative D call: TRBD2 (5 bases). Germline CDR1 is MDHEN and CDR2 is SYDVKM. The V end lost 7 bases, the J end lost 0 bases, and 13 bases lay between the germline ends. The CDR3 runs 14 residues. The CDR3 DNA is TGTGCCAGCATCCTAGCTATAGGCTCCTACGAGCAGTACTTC. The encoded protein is CASILAIGSYEQYF.

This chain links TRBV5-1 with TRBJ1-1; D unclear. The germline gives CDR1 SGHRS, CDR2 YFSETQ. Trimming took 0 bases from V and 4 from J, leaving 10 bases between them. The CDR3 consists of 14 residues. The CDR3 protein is CASSLAVGGTEAFF. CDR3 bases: TGCGCCAGCAGCTTGGCCGTAGGAGGCACTGAAGCTTTCTTT.

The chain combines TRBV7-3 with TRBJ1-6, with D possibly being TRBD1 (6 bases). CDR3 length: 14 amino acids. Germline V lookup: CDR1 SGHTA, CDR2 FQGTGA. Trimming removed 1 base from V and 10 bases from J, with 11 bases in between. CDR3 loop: CASSLKGEGSPLHF. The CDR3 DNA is TGTGCCAGCAGCTTAAAGGGGGAGGGGTCACCCCTCCACTTT.

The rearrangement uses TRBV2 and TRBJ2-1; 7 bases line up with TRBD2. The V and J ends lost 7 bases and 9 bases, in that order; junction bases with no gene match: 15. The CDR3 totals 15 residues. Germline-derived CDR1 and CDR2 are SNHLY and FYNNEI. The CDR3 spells CASIGSGVGGGEQFF. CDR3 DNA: TGTGCCAGCATTGGAAGCGGGGTTGGGGGAGGTGAGCAGTTCTTC.

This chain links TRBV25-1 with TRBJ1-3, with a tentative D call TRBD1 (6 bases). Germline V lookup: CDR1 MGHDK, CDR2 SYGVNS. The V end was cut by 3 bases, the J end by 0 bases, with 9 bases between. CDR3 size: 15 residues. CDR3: CASSDLQGSGNTIYF. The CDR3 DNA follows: TGTGCCAGCAGTGACCTACAGGGCTCTGGAAACACCATATATTTT.